Many counts were recorded for the clone carrying this T cell receptor (beta chain). Antigen: not known. All of the isolated RNA was reverse transcribed, so expressed TCRB transcripts were sequenced. TCRdb's copy holds only in-frame clones and misses some; the assay was immunoSEQ multiplex PCR. This table holds more than 150,000 clones, approximately 9.9% found once. The V gene lost 8 bases and the J gene lost 0 bases, with 13 bases spanning the gap. The CDR3 is 14 amino acids. From germline, CDR1 is MDHEN and CDR2 SYDVKM. This specimen comes from a study of beta chain features in type 1 diabetes. Study background: Analysis included over 90 million sorted cells drawn from all samples.

Points from the study as a whole: For patients, the naive, central memory and Treg TCRB repertoires appeared more alike than for healthy donors. The study found fewer insertions and more deletions at VDJ junctions in type 1 diabetes patients.

Researchers reported sorting CD4+ naive, central memory, regulatory and stem cell-like memory cells via CD45RO/CCR7/CD25/CD127/CD95/CD27. The TCR sequence derives from a woman younger than 30 in good health. This chain connects TRBV28 to TRBJ1-1; D is unclear. Sequencing used central memory CD4+ T cells from blood. The CDR3 loop is CASAVGDLNTEAFF. The CDR3 DNA is TGTGCCAGCGCTGTGGGCGATCTGAACACTGAAGCTTTCTTT.